The next 18 T cell receptor beta chains were all read from a single sample in a study of PD-L1 blockade in urothelial cancer. This sample's time point: pretreatment peripheral blood. The repertoire was sequenced with immunoSEQ multiplex PCR; TCRdb's copy has only in-frame clones and lacks some. The repertoire consists of under 55,000 clones, with around 84% occurring once and the leading ten covering more than 3%. The sequenced sample was PBMCs, obtained around atezolizumab (anti-PD-L1) treatment. The receptors here all came from a man between 65 and 85 years old with urothelial cancer.

The chain employs TRBV5-4 and TRBJ2-2; D call uncertain. CDR3 length equals 14 residues. V lost 5 bases to trimming and J lost 2 bases, with 10 bases between them. CDR1 and CDR2 from the germline V gene are SGHNT and YYREEE (reference sequence). CDR3 residues: CASRSGGNTGELFF. CDR3 coding DNA: TGTGCCAGCAGGAGTGGCGGAAACACCGGGGAGCTGTTTTTT.

The chain carries TRBV7-6 and TRBJ2-7, with D possibly TRBD2 on 5 matching bases. Trimming stripped 3 bases from V and 3 bases from J, with 9 bases between. CDR3 length equals 13 residues. CDR1 is SGHVS and CDR2 is FNYEAQ in the germline V gene. CDR3 sequence: CASSLARDYEQYF. The CDR3 DNA reads as TGTGCCAGCAGCTTGGCCCGGGACTACGAGCAGTACTTC.

The chain carries TRBV2 and TRBJ1-2; the D gene is possibly TRBD1 (6 bases). Trimming took 3 bases from V and 8 from J, leaving 16 bases between them. The germline gives CDR1 SNHLY, CDR2 FYNNEI. CDR3 length: 14 amino acids. CDR3 amino acids: CASSDLGGGGGYTF. CDR3 DNA sequence: TGTGCCAGCAGTGACCTCGGGGGAGGGGGAGGCTACACCTTC.

The V gene is TRBV10-3, the J gene TRBJ2-7; perhaps TRBD1 as D (6 bases). With 6 bases removed from V and 6 bases from J, the gap between germline ends came to 9 bases. Germline V CDR1 and CDR2: ENHRY, SYGVKD. The CDR3 has 11 amino acids. The CDR3 here is CAIRGAAEQYF. The CDR3 nucleotides are TGTGCCATCAGGGGGGCGGCCGAGCAGTACTTC.

This chain uses TRBV9 with TRBJ2-7; TRBD2 matches 11 bases. CDR3 length: 14 residues. From germline, CDR1 is SGDLS and CDR2 YYNGEE. Germline trimming cut 5 bases from V and 3 bases from J; bases unmatched to any gene: 4. CDR3 sequence (DNA): TGTGCCAGCAGGCCAACTAGCGGGAGCTACGAGCAGTACTTC. Residues: CASRPTSGSYEQYF.

The V call is TRBV5-6, the J call TRBJ2-1; D is ambiguous. The germline V gene has CDR1 SGHDT and CDR2 YYEEEE. This CDR3 is 14 amino acids long. V gave up 0 bases and J gave up 3 bases, with 7 bases separating them. For the CDR3, the DNA is TGTGCCAGCAGCTTGGTACAGTTCTACAATGAGCAGTTCTTC. Protein product: CASSLVQFYNEQFF.

The chain is built from TRBV7-3 and TRBJ2-3; D is perhaps TRBD2 (5 bases). Germline V gives CDR1 SGHTA, CDR2 FQGTGA. The CDR3 is 14 residues long. The V and J ends lost 4 bases and 1 base respectively, with 9 bases between them. The CDR3 sequence is CASSSFGGTDTQYF. The CDR3 DNA reads as TGTGCCAGCAGCTCTTTCGGGGGCACAGATACGCAGTATTTT.

The V call is TRBV27, the J call TRBJ2-3; 11 bases are shared with TRBD2. Per the germline V gene, CDR1 is MNHEY and CDR2 is SMNVEV (reference sequence). Germline trimming cut 6 bases from V and 4 bases from J; bases unmatched to any gene: 3. The CDR3 is 14 residues long. CDR3 coding DNA: TGTGCCAGCAGCCAGACTAGCGGGGCAGATACGCAGTATTTT. This encodes CASSQTSGADTQYF.

This clone came up a few times. The chain combines TRBV25-1 with TRBJ1-1; 7 bases agree with TRBD1. The V and J ends lost 5 bases and 9 bases, in that order; junction bases with no gene match: 12. This CDR3 has 14 residues. Germline assignment: CDR1 MGHDK and CDR2 SYGVNS. The CDR3 coding sequence is TGTGCCAGCAGTTCATGGGACAGTAAAAGCCAAGCTTTCTTT. Protein sequence: CASSSWDSKSQAFF.

V is TRBV7-6 and J is TRBJ2-2; no clear D. The V and J ends lost 5 bases and 2 bases respectively, with 9 bases between them. The CDR3 spans 14 residues. Per germline, CDR1 SGHVS and CDR2 FNYEAQ. DNA of the CDR3: TGTGCCAGCAGCCCTAACTTTAACACCGGGGAGCTGTTTTTT. It is translated as CASSPNFNTGELFF.

This rearrangement joins TRBV7-3 to TRBJ2-3; the match to TRBD1 covers 7 bases. CDR1 is SGHTA, CDR2 FQGTGA, per germline. V dropped 5 bases and J dropped 1; count of bases not matched to a gene: 3. This CDR3 is built from 14 residues. The CDR3 DNA is TGTGCCAGCAGCGCCGGACAGGGCACAGATACGCAGTATTTT. This translates into CASSAGQGTDTQYF.

The V call is TRBV5-6, the J call TRBJ1-1; D possibly corresponds to TRBD1 (5 bases). Trimming removed 3 bases at V and 3 bases at J, with 6 bases between. Germline values: CDR1 SGHDT, CDR2 YYEEEE. The CDR3 runs 12 residues. CDR3 residues: CASSWGDTEAFF. In DNA form, the CDR3 reads TGTGCCAGCAGCTGGGGGGACACTGAAGCTTTCTTT.

The chain carries TRBV7-9 and TRBJ1-3; D unresolved. The CDR3 extends over 14 amino acids. V lost 3 bases, J lost 0 bases, and 6 bases lay in between. CDR1 and CDR2 from the germline V gene are SEHNR and FQNEAQ (reference sequence). CDR3 coding DNA: TGTGCCAGCAGCTTGGAGGGCTCTGGAAACACCATATATTTT. It encodes CASSLEGSGNTIYF.

This chain links TRBV21-1 with TRBJ1-4; the table's D gene call, TRBD1, was not cross checked with the DNA. TRBV21-1 is marked as a pseudogene. This CDR3 has 14 residues. The CDR3 is CASSLRGRNEKLFF. In nucleotides, the CDR3 is TGTGCCAGCAGCCTCAGGGGGCGTAATGAAAAACTGTTTTTT.

The chain uses TRBV29-1 and TRBJ1-4, with 10 bases identical to TRBD1. Germline V gene lookup returns CDR1 SQVTM and CDR2 ANQGSEA. With 0 bases clipped from V and 5 bases from J, the junction kept 3 bases outside the gene matches. The CDR3 is 15 residues long. The CDR3 DNA follows: TGCAGCGTTGAAGATGTGGGACAGGGGAATGAAAAACTGTTTTTT. Translated, it gives CSVEDVGQGNEKLFF.

The chain is built from TRBV7-2 and TRBJ1-4; 8 nucleotides align to TRBD1. CDR1 is SGHTA and CDR2 is FQGNSA in the germline V gene. With 1 base clipped from V and 5 bases from J, the junction kept 0 bases outside the gene matches. This CDR3 has 14 residues. CDR3 sequence reads: CASSLGQGNEKLFF. Here the CDR3 DNA reads TGTGCCAGCAGCTTAGGACAGGGGAATGAAAAACTGTTTTTT.

This chain connects TRBV5-4 to TRBJ2-5; 12 bases line up with TRBD2. Trimming removed 2 bases from V and 5 bases from J; junction bases left unmatched: 4. Germline CDR1 is SGHNT and CDR2 is YYREEE (reference sequence). This CDR3 has 15 amino acids. CDR3 sequence: CASSLPSGGEETQYF. CDR3 coding DNA: TGTGCCAGCAGCTTACCTAGCGGGGGGGAGGAGACCCAGTACTTC.

This sequence joins TRBV28 and TRBJ2-1; possibly TRBD2 for D (6 bases). From germline, CDR1 is MDHEN and CDR2 SYDVKM. The V end was cut by 4 bases, the J end by 6 bases, with 13 bases between. The CDR3 is 14 residues long. Written as DNA, the CDR3 is TGTGCCAGCAGTTCCGGGAGCCTGGGCAATGAGCAGTTCTTC. It yields the protein CASSSGSLGNEQFF.